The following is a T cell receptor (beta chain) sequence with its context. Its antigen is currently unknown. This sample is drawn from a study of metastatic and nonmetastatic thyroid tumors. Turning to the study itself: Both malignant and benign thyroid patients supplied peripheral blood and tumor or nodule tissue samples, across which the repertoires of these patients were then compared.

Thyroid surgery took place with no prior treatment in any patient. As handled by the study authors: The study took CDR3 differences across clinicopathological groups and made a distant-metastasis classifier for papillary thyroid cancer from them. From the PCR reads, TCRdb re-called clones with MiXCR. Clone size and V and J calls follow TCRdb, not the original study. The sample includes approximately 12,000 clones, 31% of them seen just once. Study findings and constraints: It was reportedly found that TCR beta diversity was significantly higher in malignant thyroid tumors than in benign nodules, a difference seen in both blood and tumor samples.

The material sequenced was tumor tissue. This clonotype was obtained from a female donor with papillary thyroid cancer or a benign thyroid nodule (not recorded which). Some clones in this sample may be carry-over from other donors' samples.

CDR3 in amino acids: CASSYRTSGNPVWQYF. CDR3 sequence (DNA): TGTGCCAGCAGTTACAGGACTAGCGGGAACCCAGTTTGGCAGTATTTT. The V and J genes are TRBV6-5 and TRBJ2-3; the match to TRBD2 covers 12 bases. This CDR3 region has 16 residues. The germline CDR1 and CDR2 sequences are MNHEY and SVGAGI. V was clipped by 2 bases and J by 11 bases; unmatched bases: 11.